Listed here are 10 T cell receptor beta chains from one sample, sequenced in a study of CD8 T cells in ankylosing spondylitis. MiXCR, applied by TCRdb to the 5' RACE reads, yields one record per CDR3 protein. The repertoire holds more than 150,000 distinct CDR3 sequences, with 15% to 20% as singletons. Sequencing was done on a sample of blood, either unsorted or a sorted T cell fraction (not recorded which). Receptors were obtained from a male donor aged 5 to 29 with ankylosing spondylitis or in good health (not recorded which).

The chain carries TRBV6-6 and TRBJ2-2; 8 positions match TRBD1. V trimming: 6 bases; J trimming: 4 bases; junction bases outside the gene matches: 4. CDR3 size: 14 residues. Germline V lookup: CDR1 MNHNY, CDR2 SVGAGI (reference sequence). CDR3 loop: CASRGQGRTGELFF. CDR3 sequence (DNA): TGTGCCAGCAGAGGACAGGGTCGCACCGGGGAGCTGTTTTTT.

This clonotype was picked up many times. The chain uses TRBV29-1 and TRBJ1-5; D uncertain. The germline CDR1 and CDR2 sequences are SQVTM and ANQGSEA. The V end lost 7 bases, the J end lost 4 bases, and 14 bases lay between the germline ends. This CDR3 region has 13 residues. CDR3 protein: CSAKGRGNQPQHF. The CDR3 nucleotides are TGCAGCGCTAAAGGCCGCGGTAATCAGCCCCAGCATTTT.

The chain has TRBV29-1 and TRBJ2-7, with D possibly called TRBD1 or TRBD2 (7 bases each). The V gene lost 0 bases and the J gene lost 9 bases, with 12 bases spanning the gap. The germline gives CDR1 SQVTM, CDR2 ANQGSEA. This CDR3 is built from 12 residues. The CDR3 nucleotides are TGCAGCGTTGAAGAGGGAGGGGGCGCGCAGTACTTC. Protein: CSVEEGGGAQYF.

This clonotype has at least ten counts. This chain joins TRBV29-1 and TRBJ1-3, with D maybe TRBD1 (6 bases). V lost 4 bases, J lost 0 bases, and 10 bases lay in between. CDR3 length equals 14 residues. CDR1 is SQVTM, CDR2 ANQGSEA, per germline. The CDR3 DNA reads TGCAGCGTTGGACAGGCGAGCTCTGGAAACACCATATATTTT. Amino acid sequence: CSVGQASSGNTIYF.

Ten or more counts support this clonotype. For the CDR3, the DNA is TGCAGCGTTGAAGATACAGGTTCCTATGGCTACACCTTC. Its translation: CSVEDTGSYGYTF. The chain carries TRBV29-1 and TRBJ1-2, with a weak D call TRBD1 (5 bases). V lost 0 bases and J lost 4, with 9 bases in between. This CDR3 is built from 13 residues. Germline V CDR1 and CDR2: SQVTM, ANQGSEA.

In this sample, this clonotype turned up many times. This rearrangement joins TRBV20-1 to TRBJ2-5; tentatively, D is TRBD2 (7 bases). The V and J ends lost 2 bases and 5 bases respectively, with 15 bases between them. Per germline, CDR1 DFQATT and CDR2 SNEGSKA (reference sequence). The CDR3 contains 14 residues. CDR3 coding DNA: TGCAGTGCTAGATCCGGGGGGCGCGTGGAGACCCAGTACTTC. Its translation is CSARSGGRVETQYF.

This clonotype was seen many times. The rearrangement uses TRBV18 and TRBJ2-2; D unresolved. Between the trimmed V and J ends, which lost 3 bases and 4 bases, there was a span of 12 bases. The CDR3 runs 15 residues. The V gene's germline CDR1 is KGHSH and CDR2 LQKENI. The CDR3 DNA reads as TGTGCCAGCTCACCGGGAACGCAGTCCACCGGGGAGCTGTTTTTT. It is translated as CASSPGTQSTGELFF.

In this sample, this clonotype turned up many times. The chain uses TRBV30 and TRBJ1-2; D remains ambiguous. V dropped 4 bases and J dropped 4 bases, with 13 bases sitting between them. CDR1 and CDR2 (germline): GTSNPN, SVGIG (reference sequence). There are 13 residues in the CDR3. The CDR3 DNA reads TGTGCCTGGATCTCAGGAAGATCCTATGGCTACACCTTC. The encoded protein is CAWISGRSYGYTF.

The chain carries TRBV15 and TRBJ2-1; 15 bases map to TRBD2. Losses at the gene ends were 0 bases for V and 8 bases for J; bases not matched to a gene: 11. Germline V CDR1 and CDR2: LNHNV, YYDKDF (reference sequence). This CDR3 is built from 19 residues. CDR3 region: CATSRDIGGTSGRNDEQFF. The CDR3 region has the DNA TGTGCCACCAGCAGAGATATTGGCGGGACTAGCGGGAGGAATGATGAGCAGTTCTTC. The whole variable domain, filled in from reference TRBV15 and TRBJ2-1, reads DAMVIQNPRYQVTQFGKPVTLSCSQTLNHNVMYWYQQKSSQAPKLLFHYYDKDFNNEADTPDNFQSRRPNTSFCFLDIRSPGLGDTAMYLCATSRDIGGTSGRNDEQFFGPGTRLTVL.

In this sample, this clonotype turned up many times. The chain links TRBV3-1 to TRBJ2-3; 12 bases are a match to TRBD1. Trimming removed 1 base from V and 8 bases from J; junction bases left unmatched: 4. CDR3 size: 15 residues. Germline CDR1 LGHDT, CDR2 YNNKEL (reference sequence). The DNA for the CDR3 is TGTGCCAGCAGCCAAGGGGACAGGGGGCTCGGTACGCAGTATTTT. It is translated as CASSQGDRGLGTQYF.